This T cell receptor (beta chain) comes out of a study of cytomegalovirus exposure and HLA in healthy donors. Primers included in the PCR were 60 Vbeta and 13 Jbeta primers. The data were produced by immunoSEQ multiplex PCR, yet TCRdb's version contains in-frame clones alone and is incomplete. The sample lists 150,000 to 200,000 clones; about 80% were seen once. The study, taken as a whole, reports: The study labeled under 200 TCR beta chains cytomegalovirus-associated. Being productive about 90% or about 30% of the time was typical of most TCR beta V segments in an earlier analysis.

With V trimmed by 8 bases and J by 2 bases, 5 bases remained unmatched. Germline loops: CDR1 KGHSH, CDR2 LQKENI. There are 15 residues in the CDR3. This clone was observed a few times. The antigen is not known. The sample was PBMCs. The receptor comes from a man younger than 35 in good health and CMV-seronegative. This chain connects TRBV18 to TRBJ2-3, with 12 bases identical to TRBD2. This CDR3 is CASVRTSGNTDTQYF. The CDR3 nucleotides are TGTGCCAGCGTGCGGACTAGCGGGAACACAGATACGCAGTATTTT.